This T cell receptor (beta chain) derives from a study of T cell clones after liver transplantation. Study-level results: Post-transplant time points were not standardized, so conclusions are preliminary.

Per germline, CDR1 SQVTM and CDR2 ANQGSEA. V dropped 7 bases and J dropped 4; count of bases not matched to a gene: 10. This CDR3 is 15 amino acids long. Concerning this clone itself: Its antigen is not identified.

Libraries were prepared by immunoSEQ multiplex PCR; TCRdb keeps only in-frame clonotypes and omits some of them. This repertoire shows over 60,000 clones, approximately 80% found once; its top ten account for approximately 0.6%. The chain uses TRBV29-1 and TRBJ2-1, with 10 bases that match TRBD2. Here the sequenced sample was CD4+ T cells from blood, taken before liver transplant. The clonotype originates from a human donor who received a liver transplant. CDR3 sequence: CSGTGTSENYNEQFF. CDR3 bases: TGCAGCGGGACCGGGACTAGCGAAAATTACAATGAGCAGTTCTTC.